This T cell receptor beta chain was sequenced in a study of blood T cell repertoires in COVID-19 (dated by TCRdb to about 2020). Turning to the overall study: The collaborator samples originated in the United States, Italy and Spain and spanned the acute and convalescent phases of COVID-19. The material from the prospective study consisted of cDNA or gDNA derived from T cells, B-cell-depleted T cells, or PBMCs. The repertoires were released in a freely available public database intended as a resource for research on the immune response to SARS-CoV-2. Deeply sampled blood TCRbeta repertoires from subjects exposed to, actively infected with, or recovered from COVID-19 were included in the dataset. Sample metadata almost always included a de-identified subject ID, COVID-19 status, age in years and sex. The samples were drawn from the first 160 participants of the ongoing ImmuneRACE study and from 1,200 or so subjects provided by 6 global collaborators. Where HLA class I and class II types were available, the types were taken from metadata supplied by the sample provider, not from assay-based typing.

Whole blood was collected in K2EDTA tubes by collaborating institutions according to the institutions' own protocols. For TCRbeta analysis, collaborators shipped samples in one of three forms: frozen whole blood, isolated PBMCs, or DNA extracted from either of those sample types. The paper as a whole reports these results and caveats: The quantity of clinical and demographic metadata differed by source and by participant and was supplied without curation.

The CDR1 and CDR2 encoded by the germline V gene are MNHEY and SVGEGT. V and J lose 5 bases and 2 bases, and a span of 9 bases separates them. The CDR3 runs 13 residues from the cysteine to the phenylalanine. Only CDR3 DNA is held: 39 bases, read in frame from base 1. Worth noting for this clone: The antigen it binds to is not known. No much larger clone is present one base from it, and per-base qualities are unavailable.

TCRbeta CDR3 regions were amplified from genomic DNA by means of the immunoSEQ Assay, a bias-controlled multiplex PCR. In the original analysis: The number of nucleated cells in each sample was estimated from the amplification of reference gene primers within the assay. To quantify the absolute abundance of each unique TCRbeta CDR3 rearrangement, sequence reads were collapsed and filtered. Productive Simpson clonality was computed per sample as the square root of Simpson's diversity index over productive rearrangements. What TCRdb holds here is the immuneACCESS table cut down to in-frame rearrangements. Part of the clones is not present; checked against another copy, under half of the missing clones reflect an unresolved V gene, and the others are unexplained. That table furnishes V, J and clone size, whereas the DNA furnished D and trimming. The sample profile shows 120,000 to 150,000 clones; about 91% of them were found once. The ten largest clones take up around 28% of the sample.

Sample: peripheral blood. The rearrangement combines TRBV6-2 or TRBV6-3 with TRBJ1-2; a tentative D call is TRBD1 (6 bases match). The origin of this receptor is a human donor in a cohort sampled during active COVID-19. For the CDR3, the sequence is CASSRTDNYGYTF. The nucleotide sequence reads as follows: TGTGCCAGCAGTCGGACAGACAACTATGGCTACACCTTC.